This TCR beta chain derives from a study of blood T cell repertoires in COVID-19. For the study at large: COVID-19 samples from acute and convalescent phases originated in the United States, Italy and Spain.

Per the original methods: Amplification with reference gene primers provided the estimates of nucleated cell counts. The method was immunoSEQ multiplex PCR; TCRdb's version includes in-frame clones alone and lacks a portion of them. V, J and clone size were drawn from that table, and D and trimming were deduced from the DNA. Of approximately 340,000 clones in the sample, roughly 89% were seen once. Germline values: CDR1 LGHDT, CDR2 YNNKEL (reference sequence). Between the trimmed V and J ends, which lost 2 bases and 8 bases, there was a span of 11 bases. The CDR3 has 13 residues. The source of this sequence is a man aged 25 to 45 with COVID-19, enrolled during active disease. V and J are TRBV3-1 (or the pseudogene TRBV3-2) and TRBJ2-3; unclear D gene. The sample was peripheral blood. CDR3 protein: CASSQNNRGTQYF. The CDR3 bases are TGTGCCAGCAGCCAAAATAATAGAGGTACGCAGTATTTT.